What follows describes a single T cell receptor beta chain. The antigen is not known. This entry belongs to a study of T cell responses to AZD1222 COVID-19 vaccine. General observations from the study: Spike-specific TCR breadth and depth both grew after two AZD1222 doses. In a largely white British group with more females than males, clonal diversity was possibly underestimated.

Germline lookup yields CDR1 MNHEY and CDR2 SVGAGI. V trimming: 6 bases; J trimming: 1 base; junction bases outside the gene matches: 8. This CDR3 region has 15 residues. TCRdb's copy holds only in-frame clones and misses some; the assay was immunoSEQ multiplex PCR. The repertoire holds just over 80,000 clones, with over 80% as singletons. This receptor was taken from an adult in good health. Sequenced material: peripheral blood, taken on day 0 of AZD1222 vaccination. This rearrangement joins TRBV6-5 to TRBJ2-7; 8 bases are shared with TRBD2. This CDR3 reads CASRLEVAGSYEQYF. DNA for the CDR3: TGTGCCAGCAGATTAGAGGTAGCGGGGTCCTACGAGCAGTACTTC.